Here is one TCR beta chain with its context. The clone's antigen remains unknown. Base quality data are lacking; no much larger clone is found one base away. All donors in the pool were aged roughly 18 to 45 years, and the pool included approximately 360 males and more than 150 females. Peripheral leukocyte polyA+ RNA was isolated from approximately 150 liters of pooled peripheral blood. The starting material was a commercial mRNA preparation from normal human peripheral blood leukocytes pooled from roughly 500 individuals. This sample is part of a study of massively parallel sequencing of T cell beta chains (dated by TCRdb to the late 2000s). In the study overall: The study profiled human TCR beta CDR3 diversity in peripheral blood using 5'-RACE, Illumina short-read sequencing and a dedicated short-read assembly strategy.

Findings and caveats that apply to the study as a whole: The reported gene usage frequencies may have been skewed by preferential PCR amplification of some TRBV and TRBJ sequences. Within the roughly 30,000 distinct clonotypes, single-copy clonotypes accounted for approximately 70% of clonotypes but just 18.8% of assemblies. CDR3 beta length spanned 21 to 81 nucleotides, with a peak at 45 nucleotides. TRBV usage was found to range from 0.0075% to 0.01% for TRBV17 to roughly 25% for TRBV20-1, and TRBJ usage was found to range from roughly 1.6% for TRBJ2-6 to around 17% for TRBJ2-1. Most clonotypes (about 65% of the roughly 30,000) were supported by a single sequence read, which could in principle inflate apparent diversity. Only approximately 23,000 (roughly 70%) of the clonotypes could be assigned a unique TRBV gene. In subsampling, clonotype counts increased linearly with read number, which indicated that sequencing depth was far from saturation. Since the RNA was pooled from many donors, the results capture clonotype abundance averaged across the population rather than the repertoire of any individual.

Cut back by 0 bases and 8 bases, the V and J ends lie 11 bases apart. The CDR3 measures 14 amino acids from cysteine to phenylalanine. Only the CDR3 DNA is retained, 42 bases long and in frame from the first base. Taken from the germline V gene (reference sequence), the CDR1 and CDR2 loops are SGHKS and YYEKEE. Sequencing took place on an Illumina Genome Analyzer II. Two rounds of nested PCR with TRBC1/TRBC2-specific primers produced a RACE product of about 520 bp, and the RACE product was then gel-purified. First-strand cDNA was synthesized with a TRBC-specific primer plus a template-switching oligonucleotide, by which a 5' anchor for RACE was provided. Because the RACE amplicon was too long to sequence directly with short reads, the RACE amplicon was concatemerized by ligation and then sheared by sonication. PAGE was used to isolate a size fraction of 100 to 300 bp, and that fraction then underwent shotgun sequencing on the Illumina platform. Sequencing on an Illumina GAII produced 18.8 million 36-nt reads and 21.7 million 50-nt single-end reads in separate runs. In the paper's pipeline: The pooled 40,582,229 reads were assembled with iSSAKE using parameters -m 15, -o 2 and -r 0.7. Seeds for the de novo CDR3 beta assemblies came from reads aligning to the ends of Ensembl TRBV gene predictions that carried unmatched junctional bases. Clonotype abundance was estimated as the number of matching assembled contigs, not raw read depth. Of the assembled clonotypes, roughly 2,100 (around 5.9%) were found to have in-frame stop codons and were removed, so that approximately 35,000 productive clonotypes were retained. Sanger sequencing of cloned RACE products gave 250 to 350 unique TCR sequences, and roughly 73% of them were also found in the Illumina assembly. Using fastp at Q25 and MiXCR, TCRdb reprocessed the public reads and kept productive beta chains. Identical CDR3 proteins give one entry, which carries the most common genes and DNA. Clone size and V and J calls follow TCRdb, not the original study. The sample profile shows under 5,000 distinct CDR3 sequences; around two fifths of them were found once. 3% of the sample rests with the top ten.

The chain was built from TRBV5-5 and TRBJ1-4; perhaps TRBD1 is the D gene, with 5 bases matching. The TCR originated in a pool of human donors in good health; the sample was commercial RNA pooled from many donors. The sequenced material came from commercial RNA from peripheral blood pooled from many donors. The CDR3 region has the sequence CASSLGEGAEKLFF. The nucleotides read TGTGCCAGCAGCTTGGGAGAAGGGGCAGAAAAACTGTTTTTT.